These T cell receptor beta chains were read from a single sample in a study of STAT5B mutations in CD4+ large granular lymphocyte leukemia. Repertoires were generated with immunoSEQ multiplex PCR, while TCRdb's copy carries only in-frame clones and drops some. This table has tens of thousands of clones, roughly 81% appearing once. The sequenced sample consisted of CD4+ T cells from blood buffy coats. These receptors all stem from a human donor in good health. The CDR3 runs from the conserved cysteine through the conserved F or W. The D gene is left open where the match is weak. Some rows have no size entry. The others give once, few or many, or a class for an expanded clone.

clone_size	j_call	d_call	cdr3_length	v_call	cdr3_nt	cdr3_aa
.	TRBJ2-7	TRBD1	13	TRBV18	TGTGCCAGCTCATTGTCCCAGGGGGACGAGCAGTACTTC	CASSLSQGDEQYF
.	TRBJ2-6	.	16	TRBV18	TGTGCCAGCTCACCAGGTGAGGCCTCTGGGGCCAACGTCCTGACTTTC	CASSPGEASGANVLTF
once	TRBJ2-2	TRBD2	18	TRBV4-3	TGCGCCAGCAGCCAAGACGTGGCTAGCGGGACCCACACCGGGGAGCTGTTTTTT	CASSQDVASGTHTGELFF
.	TRBJ2-2	TRBD2	14	TRBV29-1	TGCAGCGTTGAGGGTCGCGGGAGGGCCGGGGAGCTGTTTTTT	CSVEGRGRAGELFF
.	TRBJ1-1	.	12	TRBV28	TGTGCCAGCAGGGGGGGGTACACTGAAGCTTTCTTT	CASRGGYTEAFF
.	TRBJ1-5	.	13	TRBV10-3	TGTGCCAGCACCGAGCAAGTTAATCAGCCCCAGCATTTT	CASTEQVNQPQHF
.	TRBJ1-2	.	15	TRBV5-4	TGTGCCAGCAGCTCTGGCAGGCAGGGACTCTATGGCTACACCTTC	CASSSGRQGLYGYTF
.	TRBJ2-6	TRBD1	15	TRBV19	TGTGCCAGTGGGGATCAGGGGGCTGGGGCCAACGTCCTGACTTTC	CASGDQGAGANVLTF
.	TRBJ1-5	.	14	TRBV19	TGTGCCAGTAGTATACAGAGGGTGGAACAGCCCCAGCATTTT	CASSIQRVEQPQHF
.	TRBJ2-1	.	12	TRBV11-2	TGTGCCAGCAGCCCCCCGGGGGACAGGCAGTTCTTC	CASSPPGDRQFF
.	TRBJ2-1	TRBD2	17	TRBV5-4	TGTGCCAGCAGCTTATACGGCGTAGCGGGAGGGCAGGGTGAGCAGTTCTTC	CASSLYGVAGGQGEQFF
.	TRBJ2-7	TRBD2	15	TRBV5-5	TGTGCCAGCAGCTTGGGTCGGGAGGGCGGCTACGAGCAGTACTTC	CASSLGREGGYEQYF